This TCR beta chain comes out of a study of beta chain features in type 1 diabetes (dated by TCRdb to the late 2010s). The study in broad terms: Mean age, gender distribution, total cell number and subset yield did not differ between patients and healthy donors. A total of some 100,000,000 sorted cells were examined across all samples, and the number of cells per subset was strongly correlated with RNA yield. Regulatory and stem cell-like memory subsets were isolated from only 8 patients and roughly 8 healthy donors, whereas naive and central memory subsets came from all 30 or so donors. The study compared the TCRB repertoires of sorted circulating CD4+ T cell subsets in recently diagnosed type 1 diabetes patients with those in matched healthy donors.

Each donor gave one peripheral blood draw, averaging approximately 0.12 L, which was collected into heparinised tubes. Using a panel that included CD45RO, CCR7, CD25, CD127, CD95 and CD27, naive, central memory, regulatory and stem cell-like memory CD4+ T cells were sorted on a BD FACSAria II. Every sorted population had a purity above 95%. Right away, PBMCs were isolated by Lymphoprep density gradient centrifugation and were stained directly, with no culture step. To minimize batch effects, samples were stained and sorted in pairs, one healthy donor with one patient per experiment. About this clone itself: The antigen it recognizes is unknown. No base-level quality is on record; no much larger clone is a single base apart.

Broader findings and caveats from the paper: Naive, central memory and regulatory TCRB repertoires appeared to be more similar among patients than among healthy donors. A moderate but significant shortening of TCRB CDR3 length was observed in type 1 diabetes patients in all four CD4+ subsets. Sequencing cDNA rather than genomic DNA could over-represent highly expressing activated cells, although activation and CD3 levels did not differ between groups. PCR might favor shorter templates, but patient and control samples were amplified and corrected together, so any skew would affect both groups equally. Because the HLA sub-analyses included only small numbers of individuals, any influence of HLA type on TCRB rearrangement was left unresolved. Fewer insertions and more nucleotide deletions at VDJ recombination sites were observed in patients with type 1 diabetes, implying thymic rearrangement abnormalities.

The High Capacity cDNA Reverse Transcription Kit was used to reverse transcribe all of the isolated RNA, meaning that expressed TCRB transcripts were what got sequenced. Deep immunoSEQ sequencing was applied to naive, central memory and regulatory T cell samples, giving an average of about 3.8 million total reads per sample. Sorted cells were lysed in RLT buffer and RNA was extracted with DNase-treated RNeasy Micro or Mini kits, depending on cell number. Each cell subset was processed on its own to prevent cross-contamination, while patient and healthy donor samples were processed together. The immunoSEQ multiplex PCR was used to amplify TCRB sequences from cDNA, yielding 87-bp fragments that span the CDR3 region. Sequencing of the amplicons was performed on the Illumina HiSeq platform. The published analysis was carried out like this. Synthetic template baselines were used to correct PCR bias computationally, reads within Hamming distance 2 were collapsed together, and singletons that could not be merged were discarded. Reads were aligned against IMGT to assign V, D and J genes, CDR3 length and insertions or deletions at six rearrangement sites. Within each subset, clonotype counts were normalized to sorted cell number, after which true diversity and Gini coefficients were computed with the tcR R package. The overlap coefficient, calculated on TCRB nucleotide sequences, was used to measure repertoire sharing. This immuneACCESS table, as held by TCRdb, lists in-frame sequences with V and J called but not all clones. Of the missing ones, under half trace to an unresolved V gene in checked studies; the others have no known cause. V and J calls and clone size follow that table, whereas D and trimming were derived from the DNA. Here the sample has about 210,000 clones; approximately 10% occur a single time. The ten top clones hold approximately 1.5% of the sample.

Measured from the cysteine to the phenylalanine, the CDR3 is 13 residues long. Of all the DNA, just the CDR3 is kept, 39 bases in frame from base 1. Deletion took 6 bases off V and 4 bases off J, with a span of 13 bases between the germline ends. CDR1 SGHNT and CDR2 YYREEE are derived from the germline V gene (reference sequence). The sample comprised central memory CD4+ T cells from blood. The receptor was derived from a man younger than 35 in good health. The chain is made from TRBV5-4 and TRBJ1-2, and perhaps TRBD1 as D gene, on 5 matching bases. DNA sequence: TGTGCCAGCACCCCAGACAGCGGCTATGGCTACACCTTC. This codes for CASTPDSGYGYTF. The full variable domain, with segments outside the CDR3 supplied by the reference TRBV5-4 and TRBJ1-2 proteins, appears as ETGVTQSPTHLIKTRGQQVTLRCSSQSGHNTVSWYQQALGQGPQFIFQYYREEENGRGNFPPRFSGLQFPNYSSELNVNALELDDSALYLCASTPDSGYGYTFGSGTRLTVV.